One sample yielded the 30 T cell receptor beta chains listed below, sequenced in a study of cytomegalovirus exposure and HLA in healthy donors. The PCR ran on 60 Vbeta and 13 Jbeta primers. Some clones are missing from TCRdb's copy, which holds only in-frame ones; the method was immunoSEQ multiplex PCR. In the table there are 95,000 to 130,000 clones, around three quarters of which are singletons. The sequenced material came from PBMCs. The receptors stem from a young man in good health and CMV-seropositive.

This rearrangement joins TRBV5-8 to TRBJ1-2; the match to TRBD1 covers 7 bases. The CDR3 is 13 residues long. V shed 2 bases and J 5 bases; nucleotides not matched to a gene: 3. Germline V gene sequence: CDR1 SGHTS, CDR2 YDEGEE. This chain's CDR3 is CASSFQGVYGYTF. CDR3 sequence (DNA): TGTGCCAGCAGCTTCCAGGGGGTATATGGCTACACCTTC.

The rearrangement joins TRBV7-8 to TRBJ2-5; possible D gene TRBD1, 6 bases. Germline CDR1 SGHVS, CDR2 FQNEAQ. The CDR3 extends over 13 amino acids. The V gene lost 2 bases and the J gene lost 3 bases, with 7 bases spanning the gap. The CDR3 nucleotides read TGTGCCAGCAGCTTAAACAGGGAAGAGACCCAGTACTTC. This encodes CASSLNREETQYF.

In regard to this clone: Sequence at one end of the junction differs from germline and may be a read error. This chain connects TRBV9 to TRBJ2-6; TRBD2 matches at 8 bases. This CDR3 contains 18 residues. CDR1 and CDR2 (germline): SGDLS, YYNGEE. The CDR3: CASSVGVAGRTGANGLTF. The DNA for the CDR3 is TGTGCCAGCAGCGTAGGAGTAGCGGGAAGAACGGGGGCCAACGGCCTGACTTTC.

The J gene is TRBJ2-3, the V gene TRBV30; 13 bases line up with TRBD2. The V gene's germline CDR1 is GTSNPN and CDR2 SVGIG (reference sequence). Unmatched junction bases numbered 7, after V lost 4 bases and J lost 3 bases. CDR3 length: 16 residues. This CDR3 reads CAWNRGTSGTTDTQYF. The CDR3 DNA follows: TGTGCCTGGAATCGCGGGACTAGCGGGACGACAGATACGCAGTATTTT.

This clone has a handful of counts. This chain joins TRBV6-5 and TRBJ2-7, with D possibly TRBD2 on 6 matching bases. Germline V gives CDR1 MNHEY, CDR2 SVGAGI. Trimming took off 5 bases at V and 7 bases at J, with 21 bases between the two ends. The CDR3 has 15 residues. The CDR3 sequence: CASSSGGGSSEEQYF. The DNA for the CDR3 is TGTGCCAGCAGTAGTGGGGGAGGCAGCAGCGAAGAGCAGTACTTC.

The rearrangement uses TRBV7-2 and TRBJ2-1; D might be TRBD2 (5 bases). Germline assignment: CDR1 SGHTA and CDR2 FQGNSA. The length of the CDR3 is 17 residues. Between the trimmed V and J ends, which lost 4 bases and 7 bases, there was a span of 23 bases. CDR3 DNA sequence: TGTGCCAGCAGCTCCCGATCTTGGACTCTAGGGTTGAATGAGCAGTTCTTC. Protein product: CASSSRSWTLGLNEQFF. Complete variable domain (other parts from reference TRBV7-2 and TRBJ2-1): GAGVSQSPSNKVTEKGKDVELRCDPISGHTALYWYRQSLGQGLEFLIYFQGNSAPDKSGLPSDRFSAERTGGSVSTLTIQRTQQEDSAVYLCASSSRSWTLGLNEQFFGPGTRLTVL.

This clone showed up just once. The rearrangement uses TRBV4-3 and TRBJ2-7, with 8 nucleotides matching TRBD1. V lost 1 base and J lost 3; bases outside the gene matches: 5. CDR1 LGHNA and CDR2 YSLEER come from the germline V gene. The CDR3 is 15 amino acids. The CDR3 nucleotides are TGCGCCAGCAGCCAAGGGACAGGGACGAACTACGAGCAGTACTTC. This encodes CASSQGTGTNYEQYF.

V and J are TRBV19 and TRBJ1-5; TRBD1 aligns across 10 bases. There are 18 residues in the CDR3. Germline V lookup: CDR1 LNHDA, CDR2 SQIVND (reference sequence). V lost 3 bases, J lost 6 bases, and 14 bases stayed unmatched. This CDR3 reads CASSINAGTGAYRQPQHF. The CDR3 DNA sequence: TGTGCCAGTAGTATCAACGCCGGGACAGGGGCGTATCGTCAGCCCCAGCATTTT. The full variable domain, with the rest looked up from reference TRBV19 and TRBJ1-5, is DGGITQSPKYLFRKEGQNVTLSCEQNLNHDAMYWYRQDPGQGLRLIYYSQIVNDFQKGDIAEGYSVSREKKESFPLTVTSAQKNPTAFYLCASSINAGTGAYRQPQHFGDGTRLSIL.

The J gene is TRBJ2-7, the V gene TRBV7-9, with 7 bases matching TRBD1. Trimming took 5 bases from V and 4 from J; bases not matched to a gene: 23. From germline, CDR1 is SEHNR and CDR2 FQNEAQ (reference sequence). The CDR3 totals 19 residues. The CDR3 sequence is CASSVLPGQSMFYTYEQYF. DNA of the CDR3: TGTGCCAGCAGCGTGCTACCGGGACAGAGTATGTTTTACACTTACGAGCAGTACTTC.

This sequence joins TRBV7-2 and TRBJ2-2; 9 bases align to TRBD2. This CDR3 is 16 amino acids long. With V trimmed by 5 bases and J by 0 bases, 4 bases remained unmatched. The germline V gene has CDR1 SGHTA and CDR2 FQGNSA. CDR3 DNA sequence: TGTGCCAGCAGCATCCTAGCGGGGCCGAACACCGGGGAGCTGTTTTTT. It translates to CASSILAGPNTGELFF.

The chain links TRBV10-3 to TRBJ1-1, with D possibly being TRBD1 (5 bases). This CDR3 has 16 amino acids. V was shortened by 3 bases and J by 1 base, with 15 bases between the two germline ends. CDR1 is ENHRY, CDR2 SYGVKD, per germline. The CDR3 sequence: CAISEWGSSPNTEAFF. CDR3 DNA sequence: TGTGCCATCAGTGAATGGGGCAGTTCACCGAACACTGAAGCTTTCTTT.

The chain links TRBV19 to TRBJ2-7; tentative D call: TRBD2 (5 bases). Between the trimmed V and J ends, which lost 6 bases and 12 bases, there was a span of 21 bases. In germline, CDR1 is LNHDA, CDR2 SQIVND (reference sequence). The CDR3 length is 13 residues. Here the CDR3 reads CASRTPVEDVWYF. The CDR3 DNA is TGTGCCAGTAGAACTCCGGTGGAGGATGTATGGTACTTC.

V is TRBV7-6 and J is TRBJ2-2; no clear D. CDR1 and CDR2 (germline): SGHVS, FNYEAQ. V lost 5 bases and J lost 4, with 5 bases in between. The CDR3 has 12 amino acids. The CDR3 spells CASSPITGELFF. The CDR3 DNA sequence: TGTGCCAGCAGCCCCATCACCGGGGAGCTGTTTTTT.

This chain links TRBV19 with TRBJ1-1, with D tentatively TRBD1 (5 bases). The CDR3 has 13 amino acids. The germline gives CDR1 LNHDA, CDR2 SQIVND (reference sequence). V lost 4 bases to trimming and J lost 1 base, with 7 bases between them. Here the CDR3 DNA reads TGTGCCAGTAGTAGCGGGGGGAACACTGAAGCTTTCTTT. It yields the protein CASSSGGNTEAFF.

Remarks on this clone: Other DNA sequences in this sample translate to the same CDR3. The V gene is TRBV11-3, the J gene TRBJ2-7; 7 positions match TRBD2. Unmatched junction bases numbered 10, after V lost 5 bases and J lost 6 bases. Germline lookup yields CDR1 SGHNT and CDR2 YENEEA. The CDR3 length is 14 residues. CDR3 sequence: CASSTGTNPIEQYF. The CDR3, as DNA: TGTGCCAGCAGCACCGGGACTAATCCCATCGAGCAGTACTTC.

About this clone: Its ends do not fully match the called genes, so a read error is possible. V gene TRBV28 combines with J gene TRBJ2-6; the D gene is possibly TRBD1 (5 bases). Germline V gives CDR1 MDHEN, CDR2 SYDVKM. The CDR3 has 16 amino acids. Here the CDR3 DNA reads TGTGCCAGCAGTGCGGCCCAAAGCTCTGGGGCCAACGGCCTGACTTTC. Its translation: CASSAAQSSGANGLTF.

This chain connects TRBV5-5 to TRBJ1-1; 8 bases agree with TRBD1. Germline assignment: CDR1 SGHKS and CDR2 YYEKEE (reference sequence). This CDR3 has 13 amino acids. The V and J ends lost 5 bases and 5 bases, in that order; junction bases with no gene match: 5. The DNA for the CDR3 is TGTGCCAGCAGTTTTCAGGGGGCGACTGAAGCTTTCTTT. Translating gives CASSFQGATEAFF.

Here the CDR3 reads CASSEWILEKQYF. In DNA form, the CDR3 reads TGTGCCAGCAGTGAATGGATATTGGAGAAGCAGTACTTC. This chain uses TRBV6-1 with TRBJ2-7, with D hard to call. Germline assignment: CDR1 MNHNS and CDR2 SASEGT. The CDR3 is 13 residues long. V lost 2 bases to trimming and J lost 8 bases, with 13 bases between them.

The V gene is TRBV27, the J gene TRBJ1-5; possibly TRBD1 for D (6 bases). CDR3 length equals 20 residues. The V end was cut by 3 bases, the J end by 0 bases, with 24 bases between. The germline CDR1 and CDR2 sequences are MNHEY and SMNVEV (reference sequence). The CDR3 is CASSFSRDNSLLYSNQPQHF. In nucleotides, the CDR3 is TGTGCCAGCAGTTTCTCCCGGGACAACTCTCTCCTTTATAGCAATCAGCCCCAGCATTTT.

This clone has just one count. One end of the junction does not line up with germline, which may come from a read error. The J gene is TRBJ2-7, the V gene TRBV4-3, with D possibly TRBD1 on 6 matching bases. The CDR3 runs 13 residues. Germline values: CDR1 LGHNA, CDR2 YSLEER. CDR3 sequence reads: CASSQLAGAGKHF. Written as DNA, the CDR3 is TGCGCCAGCAGCCAGCTCGCAGGGGCAGGGAAACACTTC.

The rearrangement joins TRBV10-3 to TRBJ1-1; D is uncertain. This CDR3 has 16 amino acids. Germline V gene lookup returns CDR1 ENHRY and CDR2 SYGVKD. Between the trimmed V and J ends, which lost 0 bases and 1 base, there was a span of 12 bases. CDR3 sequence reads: CAISESIVTKNTEAFF. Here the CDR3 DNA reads TGTGCCATCAGTGAGTCGATAGTGACAAAGAACACTGAAGCTTTCTTT.

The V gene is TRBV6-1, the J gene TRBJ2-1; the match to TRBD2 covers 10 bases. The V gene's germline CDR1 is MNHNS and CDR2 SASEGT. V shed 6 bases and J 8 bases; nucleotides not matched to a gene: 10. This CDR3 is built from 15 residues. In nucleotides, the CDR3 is TGTGCCAGCAGCGCAGCGGGGGGGCTTTTGTATGAGCAGTTCTTC. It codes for CASSAAGGLLYEQFF.

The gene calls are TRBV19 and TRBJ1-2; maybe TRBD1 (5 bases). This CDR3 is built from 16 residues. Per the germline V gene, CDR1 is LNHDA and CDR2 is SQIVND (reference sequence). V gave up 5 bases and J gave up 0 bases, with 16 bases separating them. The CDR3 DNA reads TGTGCCAGTAGTCCGACAACGGGACTGTCTAACTATGGCTACACCTTC. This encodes CASSPTTGLSNYGYTF.

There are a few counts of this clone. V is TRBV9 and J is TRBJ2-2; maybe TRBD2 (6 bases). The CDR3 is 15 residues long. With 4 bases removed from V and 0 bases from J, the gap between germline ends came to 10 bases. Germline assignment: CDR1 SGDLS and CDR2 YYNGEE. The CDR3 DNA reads TGTGCCAGCAGCCCTGGAGGGACGAACACCGGGGAGCTGTTTTTT. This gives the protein CASSPGGTNTGELFF.

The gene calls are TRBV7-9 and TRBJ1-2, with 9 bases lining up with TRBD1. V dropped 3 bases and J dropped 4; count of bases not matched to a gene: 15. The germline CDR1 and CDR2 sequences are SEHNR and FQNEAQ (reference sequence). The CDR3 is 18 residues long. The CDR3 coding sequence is TGTGCCAGCAGCTTTTTCCCGACAGGACAGGGGCCTTCCTATGGCTACACCTTC. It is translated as CASSFFPTGQGPSYGYTF.

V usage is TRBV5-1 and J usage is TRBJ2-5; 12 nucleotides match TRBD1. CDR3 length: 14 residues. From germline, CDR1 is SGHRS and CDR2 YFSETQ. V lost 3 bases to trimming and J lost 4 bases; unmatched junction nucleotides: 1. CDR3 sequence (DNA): TGCGCCAGCAGCTCGGGACAGGGGGCAGAGACCCAGTACTTC. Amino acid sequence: CASSSGQGAETQYF.

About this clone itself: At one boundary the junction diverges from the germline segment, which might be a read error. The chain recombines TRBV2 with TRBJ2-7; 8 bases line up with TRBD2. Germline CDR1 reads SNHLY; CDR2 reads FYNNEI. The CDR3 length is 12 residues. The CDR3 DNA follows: TGTGCCAGCAGTGAGGGTCAACGGGAGGGCCTCTTC. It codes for CASSEGQREGLF.

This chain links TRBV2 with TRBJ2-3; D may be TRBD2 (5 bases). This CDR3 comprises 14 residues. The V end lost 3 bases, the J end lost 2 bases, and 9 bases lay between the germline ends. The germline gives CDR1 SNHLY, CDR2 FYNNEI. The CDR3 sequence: CASSDVTITDTQYF. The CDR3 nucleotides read TGTGCCAGCAGTGACGTGACTATCACAGATACGCAGTATTTT.

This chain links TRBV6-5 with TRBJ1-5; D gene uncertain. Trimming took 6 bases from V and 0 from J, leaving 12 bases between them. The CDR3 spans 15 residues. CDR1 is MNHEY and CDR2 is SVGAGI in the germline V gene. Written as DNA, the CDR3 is TGTGCCAGCAGCCCGACGGGTAATAGCAATCAGCCCCAGCATTTT. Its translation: CASSPTGNSNQPQHF.

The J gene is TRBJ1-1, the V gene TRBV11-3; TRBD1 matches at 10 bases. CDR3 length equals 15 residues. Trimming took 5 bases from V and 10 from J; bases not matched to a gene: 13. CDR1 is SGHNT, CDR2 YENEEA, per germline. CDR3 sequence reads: CASSKPSHRTGGAFF. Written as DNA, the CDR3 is TGTGCCAGCAGCAAGCCATCTCATCGGACAGGGGGAGCTTTCTTT.